These T cell receptor beta chains were read from a single sample in a study of OX40 agonist ivuxolimab in advanced cancers. TCRdb keeps only in-frame clones here, not all; method: immunoSEQ multiplex PCR. The table has over 80,000 clones, approximately 87% seen once. Sequences were derived from CD4+ or CD8+ T cells sorted from blood, sampled in a trial of the OX40 agonist ivuxolimab. These receptor sequences come from an adult with an advanced solid tumor such as melanoma, head and neck, liver or kidney cancer. Both conserved end residues are part of each CDR3. D genes are given only for firm matches. Rows may omit the clone size; those that give it use once, few, many or a size class.

cdr3_length	v_call	j_call	d_call	clone_size	cdr3_nt	cdr3_aa
16	TRBV6-1	TRBJ1-4	NA	NA	TGTGCCAGCAGTGAACGGGGGACGCGGATTAATGAAAAACTGTTTTTT	CASSERGTRINEKLFF
14	TRBV6-5	TRBJ2-2	NA	NA	TGTGCCAGCATGGGTTCCTTAAACACCGGGGAGCTGTTTTTT	CASMGSLNTGELFF
15	TRBV7-6	TRBJ2-7	NA	NA	TGTGCCAGCAGCGGACGTCAAGGGCACTCCTACGAGCAGTACTTC	CASSGRQGHSYEQYF
12	TRBV6-5	TRBJ2-2	NA	NA	TGTGCCAGCAGCGACAACGCCGGGGAGCTGTTTTTT	CASSDNAGELFF
14	TRBV5-1	TRBJ2-3	TRBD2	NA	TGCGCCAGCAGCACCGGGACTAGCGGGGCTACGCAGTATTTT	CASSTGTSGATQYF
15	TRBV15	TRBJ1-6	NA	NA	TGTGCCACCAGCAGAGTGCCCGGTGGGAATTCACCCCTCCACTTT	CATSRVPGGNSPLHF
13	TRBV7-2	TRBJ2-5	NA	NA	TGTGCCAGCAGCTTAGAACTCCAAGAGACCCAGTACTTC	CASSLELQETQYF
18	TRBV6-1	TRBJ1-5	NA	once	TGTGCCAGCAGTGATTTAGACAGTATAGAGGGAAGCAATCAGCCCCAGCATTTT	CASSDLDSIEGSNQPQHF
14	TRBV9	TRBJ2-2	TRBD1	NA	TGTGCCAGCAGCGTGGGGACAGGGCCCGGGGAGCTGTTTTTT	CASSVGTGPGELFF
13	TRBV9	TRBJ2-7	TRBD1	NA	TGTGCCAGCAGTGGACAGGGATCCTACGAGCAGTACTTC	CASSGQGSYEQYF
14	TRBV5-6	TRBJ2-1	NA	NA	TGTGCCAGCCATCCCCTGGGGGGGCAAGATGAGCAGTTCTTC	CASHPLGGQDEQFF
15	TRBV9	TRBJ2-1	TRBD2	NA	TGTGCCAGCAGCGGGGGACTAGCTCGGAACAATGAGCAGTTCTTC	CASSGGLARNNEQFF
14	TRBV18	TRBJ1-2	NA	NA	TGTGCCAGCTCACCACCTTCCACTAACTATGGCTACACCTTC	CASSPPSTNYGYTF
13	TRBV7-3	TRBJ1-1	NA	NA	TGTGCCAGCAGCTCTGCGGGAAACACTGAAGCTTTCTTT	CASSSAGNTEAFF
13	TRBV19	TRBJ1-5	NA	NA	TGTGCCAGTAGAGGGGCCCCGGGGCAGCCCCAGCATTTT	CASRGAPGQPQHF
17	TRBV5-1	TRBJ2-3	NA	NA	TGCGCCAGCAACCTTTTGGCCGGAGGGCCGACAGGGGATACGCAGTATTTT	CASNLLAGGPTGDTQYF
15	TRBV6-1	TRBJ1-5	NA	NA	TGTGCCAGCAGTGAGGGCAGGGGACCCAATCAGCCCCAGCATTTT	CASSEGRGPNQPQHF
15	TRBV9	TRBJ2-5	TRBD2	NA	TGTGCCAGCAGCGTAGTCGGGGGGTCAACGGAGACCCAGTACTTC	CASSVVGGSTETQYF
11	TRBV2	TRBJ1-4	NA	NA	TGTGCCAGCGCAGGGTCAAGGGAACTGTTTTTT	CASAGSRELFF
15	TRBV7-9	TRBJ2-5	NA	once	TGTGCCAGCAGCTCTCGGGCCGGCGGGCCGGAGACCCAGTACTTC	CASSSRAGGPETQYF
15	TRBV11-2	TRBJ1-5	NA	NA	TGTGCCAGCAGCCCAGGCCAGGGGAGGGACCAGCCCCAGCATTTT	CASSPGQGRDQPQHF
16	TRBV7-9	TRBJ1-1	TRBD1	NA	TGTGCCAGCAGCTCTCAGACAGGGGCTCTTAGCACTGAAGCTTTCTTT	CASSSQTGALSTEAFF
15	TRBV10-3	TRBJ2-1	TRBD1	NA	TGTGCCATCAGGAAGACAGGGGGTACGTACAATGAGCAGTTCTTC	CAIRKTGGTYNEQFF
16	TRBV19	TRBJ2-1	TRBD2	NA	TGTGCCAGTAGAACTGCGGGGGGTCGCACTTACAATGAGCAGTTCTTC	CASRTAGGRTYNEQFF
19	TRBV13	TRBJ2-1	TRBD2	NA	TGTGCCAGCAGCTCCCCCGAGTACCTAGCGGGGCGAGGTGGCAATGAGCAGTTCTTC	CASSSPEYLAGRGGNEQFF
13	TRBV6-5	TRBJ2-3	TRBD1	NA	TGTGCCAGCAGGACAGGGGGGGCGGATACGCAGTATTTT	CASRTGGADTQYF
14	TRBV30	TRBJ2-7	NA	once	TGTGCCTGGTCCACCGGGGGCAGGGGGGACGAGCAGTACTTC	CAWSTGGRGDEQYF
15	TRBV6-4	TRBJ1-2	TRBD1	NA	TGTGCCAGCAGTGACTCTGCGACAGGGGCACTTGGCTACACCTTC	CASSDSATGALGYTF
15	TRBV5-1	TRBJ1-1	TRBD1	NA	TGCGCCAGCAGCTTCTCCGGGACAGGGGGCTCTGAAGCTTTCTTT	CASSFSGTGGSEAFF
14	TRBV19	TRBJ2-5	TRBD1	once	TGTGCCACTAAGATCGGACAGGGCGTGGAGACCCAGTACTTC	CATKIGQGVETQYF
14	TRBV29-1	TRBJ2-3	NA	NA	TGCAGCGCACCCAGGGGCTTGAGCACAGATACGCAGTATTTT	CSAPRGLSTDTQYF
15	TRBV5-1	TRBJ1-1	NA	once	TGCGCCAGCAGCTTTGTGCCAGCCCTTGGGGCTGAAGCTTTCTTT	CASSFVPALGAEAFF
13	TRBV6-5	TRBJ1-5	NA	once	TGTGCCAGCAGTTACTCGAAGGGGCAGCCCCAGCATTTT	CASSYSKGQPQHF
16	TRBV18	TRBJ2-7	NA	NA	TGTGCCAGCTCACCACGGGGATCCGGCAATACCTACGAGCAGTACTTC	CASSPRGSGNTYEQYF
14	TRBV4-1	TRBJ2-2	TRBD1	few	TGCGCCAGCAGGGACAGGGGAGGCACCGGGGAGCTGTTTTTT	CASRDRGGTGELFF
16	TRBV7-8	TRBJ1-2	TRBD1	NA	TGTGCCAGCAGCACGGGGGGAGGACAGGGCAACTATGGCTACACCTTC	CASSTGGGQGNYGYTF
15	TRBV6-5	TRBJ2-7	TRBD1	NA	TGTGCCAGCAGTTACTCGAGACAGGGTTCCTACGAGCAGTACTTC	CASSYSRQGSYEQYF
16	TRBV6-5	TRBJ2-7	NA	once	TGTGCCAGCAGTTACTCGAGTGGGGGTCTCCTTTTCGAGCAGTACTTC	CASSYSSGGLLFEQYF
15	TRBV5-8	TRBJ2-1	TRBD2	NA	TGTGCCAGCAGTTTACGGGGGGGCATCCAGATTGAGCAGTTCTTC	CASSLRGGIQIEQFF
14	TRBV18	TRBJ2-7	NA	NA	TGTGCCAGCTCACCAACCCCCGCTCTCGCCGAGCAGTACTTC	CASSPTPALAEQYF
15	TRBV7-2	TRBJ2-4	NA	once	TGTGCCAGCAGCTTAGTGTTCCAGGGAGTAAACATTCAGTACTTC	CASSLVFQGVNIQYF
14	TRBV19	TRBJ1-2	TRBD1	NA	TGTGCCAGTCGGACGGGACAGGGGGCCTATGGCTACACCTTC	CASRTGQGAYGYTF
14	TRBV5-4	TRBJ1-2	TRBD1	few	TGTGCCAGCAGCTACACCGGGACAGCCTATGGCTACACCTTC	CASSYTGTAYGYTF
15	TRBV30	TRBJ1-1	TRBD1	NA	TGTGCCTGGAGAAATACCAGGACAGGGTGGTCTGAAGCTTTCTTT	CAWRNTRTGWSEAFF
15	TRBV30	TRBJ2-5	NA	once	TGTGCCTGGAGTGTCGAGGGGCTAGCTGAAGAGACCCAGTACTTC	CAWSVEGLAEETQYF
14	TRBV29-1	TRBJ2-3	TRBD2	NA	TGCAGCGCGAGCGGGGGCTCGTCCACAGATACGCAGTATTTT	CSASGGSSTDTQYF
13	TRBV29-1	TRBJ1-3	NA	once	TGCAGCGTTGAATGGAGGGTTGGAAACACCATATATTTT	CSVEWRVGNTIYF
16	TRBV6-4	TRBJ2-5	NA	NA	TGTGCCAGCAGTGACCGGTGGCGGGCCTTCCAAGAGACCCAGTACTTC	CASSDRWRAFQETQYF
13	TRBV19	TRBJ1-1	NA	once	TGTGCCAGTCGCCCCGGAGGGTACATTGAAGCTTTCTTT	CASRPGGYIEAFF
11	TRBV6-5	TRBJ1-1	NA	NA	TGTGCCAGCAGTCAACGAACTGAAGCTTTCTTT	CASSQRTEAFF